These 12 T cell receptor beta chains were sequenced from one sample in a study of blood T cell repertoires in COVID-19 (dated by TCRdb to 2018 to 2020). Preparation of the library involved the immunoSEQ multiplex PCR assay. What TCRdb holds here is the immuneACCESS table cut down to in-frame rearrangements. Part of the clones is not present; checked against another copy, under half of the missing clones reflect an unresolved V gene, and the others are unexplained. Present in this sample are 90,000 to 120,000 clones, about 89% of which were seen just once. Jointly, the top ten make up roughly 1.2% of the sample. Sequenced sample: peripheral blood. These receptors all come from a woman under 40 with acute or convalescent COVID-19.

This chain links TRBV11-2 with TRBJ2-1; D is possibly TRBD2 (6 bases). Germline CDR1 and CDR2: SGHAT and FQNNGV. With 5 bases removed from V and 6 bases from J, the gap between germline ends came to 17 bases. The length of the CDR3 is 15 residues. The CDR3, as DNA: TGTGCCAGCAGCACCACAAGCGGGCCCGCCAATGAGCAGTTCTTC. The encoded protein is CASSTTSGPANEQFF.

This chain uses TRBV9 with TRBJ2-4; TRBD1 matches at 8 bases. The J segment lost 9 bases and the V segment lost 2 bases, leaving 7 bases of the junction unmatched. The germline CDR1 and CDR2 sequences are SGDLS and YYNGEE. The CDR3 runs to 14 residues. CDR3 residues: CASSVTGAEVIQYF. The CDR3 bases are TGTGCCAGCAGCGTGACAGGGGCGGAGGTCATTCAGTACTTC.

A single count supports this clone. The V call is TRBV11-2, the J call TRBJ2-3, with 8 bases lining up with TRBD2. Looked up from germline, CDR1 is SGHAT and CDR2 is FQNNGV. The CDR3 loop spans 15 amino acids. V lost 6 bases and J lost 3; bases outside the gene matches: 8. The CDR3 sequence is CASRKPGLETDTQYF. CDR3 DNA: TGTGCCAGCAGAAAACCGGGACTAGAAACAGATACGCAGTATTTT.

This rearrangement joins TRBV4-1 to TRBJ1-1; D is unclear. Germline V gives CDR1 MGHRA, CDR2 YSYEKL. The V gene lost 4 bases and the J gene lost 4 bases, with 22 bases spanning the gap. The CDR3 covers 17 residues. The CDR3, as DNA: TGCGCCAGCAGCCCTCTAACGCGCGGGCCTAGGAGCACTGAAGCTTTCTTT. This translates into CASSPLTRGPRSTEAFF.

The chain has TRBV28 and TRBJ1-6, with 11 nucleotides matching TRBD1. The CDR3 extends over 20 amino acids. From germline, CDR1 is MDHEN and CDR2 SYDVKM. V lost 4 bases and J lost 1; bases outside the gene matches: 12. This chain's CDR3 is CASSSYYGQGAQSYNSPLHF. The CDR3 bases are TGTGCCAGCAGTTCCTACTACGGACAGGGGGCGCAGTCCTATAATTCACCCCTCCACTTT.

The CDR3 reads CASSVESGSSPSGANVLTF. CDR3 nucleotides: TGTGCCAGCAGCGTAGAATCGGGGAGTTCGCCATCTGGGGCCAACGTCCTGACTTTC. J is TRBJ2-6 and V is TRBV9; TRBD2 is a possible D gene (5 bases). The germline V gene has CDR1 SGDLS and CDR2 YYNGEE. Trimming removed 0 bases at V and 1 base at J, with 17 bases between. CDR3 length equals 19 residues.

CDR3: CTSTSRTGGSYEQYF. The CDR3, as DNA: TGCACCAGCACTTCTAGGACAGGGGGCTCCTACGAGCAGTACTTC. This sequence joins TRBV1 and TRBJ2-7; the table calls TRBD1, which could not be checked here. TRBV1 is a pseudogene. This CDR3 spans 15 amino acids.

The chain recombines TRBV19 with TRBJ2-5; D is uncertain. This CDR3 region has 13 residues. Trimming left V 5 bases short and J 7 bases short, with 14 bases between. Per germline, CDR1 LNHDA and CDR2 SQIVND (reference sequence). The CDR3 bases are TGTGCCAGTAGTGAGACATCCACCGGGACCCAGTACTTC. Protein sequence: CASSETSTGTQYF.

The CDR3 region has the DNA TGCAGCGTTGAGCTCAGGGTGAGGAGCACTGAAGCTTTCTTT. Residues: CSVELRVRSTEAFF. The chain is built from TRBV29-1 and TRBJ1-1; D may be TRBD1 (5 bases). Trimming shortened V by 3 bases and J by 4 bases, and 15 bases separated the two germline ends. The CDR3 is 14 residues long. Germline V gives CDR1 SQVTM, CDR2 ANQGSEA. The entire variable domain, with the rest obtained from reference TRBV29-1 and TRBJ1-1, is as follows: SAVISQKPSRDICQRGTSLTIQCQVDSQVTMMFWYRQQPGQSLTLIATANQGSEATYESGFVIDKFPISRPNLTFSTLTVSNMSPEDSSIYLCSVELRVRSTEAFFGQGTRLTVV.

The chain is built from TRBV6-2 or TRBV6-3 and TRBJ1-6, with D uncertain. Looked up from germline, CDR1 is MNHEY and CDR2 is SVGEGT. The length of the CDR3 is 15 residues. The germline V and J ends were trimmed by 4 bases and 4 bases, with 11 bases remaining between them. Here the CDR3 reads CASSSGQRYNSPLHF. CDR3 DNA sequence: TGTGCCAGCAGTTCGGGTCAGAGATATAATTCACCCCTCCACTTT.

This clone was seen a few times. The chain combines TRBV3-1 (or the pseudogene TRBV3-2) with TRBJ2-7, with 10 bases lining up with TRBD2. The V segment lost 2 bases and the J segment 0 bases; nucleotides outside the gene matches: 4. CDR3 length: 16 amino acids. The germline gives CDR1 LGHDT, CDR2 YNNKEL (reference sequence). CDR3 loop: CASSQPRTSGSYEQYF. The CDR3 bases are TGTGCCAGCAGCCAACCAAGGACTAGCGGCTCCTACGAGCAGTACTTC.

The chain recombines TRBV5-5 with TRBJ1-4; possibly TRBD1 for D (5 bases). Germline CDR1 reads SGHKS; CDR2 reads YYEKEE (reference sequence). The CDR3 contains 13 residues. The V gene lost 3 bases and the J gene lost 6 bases, with 9 bases spanning the gap. The CDR3 nucleotides are TGTGCCAGCAGCTGGGGGGGAGATGAAAAACTGTTTTTT. Translated, it gives CASSWGGDEKLFF.